Listed below are T cell receptor beta chains from one sample, sequenced in a study of blood T cell repertoires in COVID-19. Assay: immunoSEQ multiplex PCR; the TCRdb copy retains only in-frame clones and omits some. This table has 400,000 or so clones, 70% to 90% appearing once. The sequencing input was PBMCs or T cells enriched from blood (not recorded which). These receptors all come from a woman in her 40s with acute COVID-19. The conserved cysteine and the conserved F or W are not part of the CDR3 here.

j_call v_call cdr3_aa
TRBJ2-7 TRBV7-2 ASSTTVSYEQY
TRBJ1-1 TRBV5-6 ASSFTGNTEAF
TRBJ2-2 TRBV10-1 ASSESGQGNTGELF
TRBJ1-4 TRBV2 ASTVATNEKLF
TRBJ2-1 TRBV24-1 ATSGGGIHNEQF
TRBJ1-6 TRBV30 AWRMTGYNSPLH
TRBJ1-1 TRBV9 ASSVDPGQGALAF
TRBJ1-1 TRBV19 ASRDRGSTEAF
TRBJ2-5 TRBV2 ANEKGQGETQY
TRBJ2-1 TRBV7-8 ASSFGLAGDYNEQF
TRBJ2-5 TRBV30 AWSVQRGPGETQY
TRBJ2-3 TRBV19 ASNAGVGRGRDTQY
TRBJ1-6 TRBV12-3/TRBV12-4 ASTRQRDSPLH
TRBJ1-6 TRBV30 AWSFRGDNSPLH
TRBJ1-4 TRBV19 ASSILRANEKLF
TRBJ1-1 TRBV29-1 SVGGGNSAF
TRBJ2-7 TRBV5-4 ASHPSPGEREQY
TRBJ1-6 TRBV29-1 RPNQGAGNSPLH
TRBJ1-2 TRBV19 ASSVYRGDGYT
TRBJ2-2 TRBV10-3 AISESSVGRADGELF
TRBJ1-2 TRBV2 ASTIGQAYGYT
TRBJ1-2 TRBV7-8 ASSLGGQGVSYT
TRBJ2-7 TRBV29-1 SVAGDTLYEQY
TRBJ2-7 TRBV29-1 SVEDLDRGYEQY
TRBJ1-1 TRBV4-1 ASSQSGGTEAF
TRBJ2-1 TRBV29-1 SVRGLAGGSSFLSEQF
TRBJ1-4 TRBV30 AWSLGTGVEKLF
TRBJ2-1 TRBV5-1 ASSSRPGQGHNEQF
TRBJ1-1 TRBV29-1 SVSDTEAF
TRBJ2-7 TRBV10-3 AISEDISYEQY
TRBJ2-2 TRBV2 ASSVYGGVETGELF
TRBJ2-5 TRBV18 ASSPGQGETQY
TRBJ1-2 TRBV5-4 ASSFAGTLANYGYT